This section outlines one T cell receptor (beta chain) sequence together with its context. This record comes from a study of blood T cell repertoires in COVID-19. The protocol was immunoSEQ multiplex PCR, while the TCRdb copy is restricted to in-frame clones and leaves out a portion. The data show 250,000 to 300,000 clones, more than 80% seen once. This CDR3 is built from 16 residues. V was clipped by 0 bases and J by 3 bases; unmatched bases: 3. The germline CDR1 and CDR2 sequences are LGHNA and YNFKEQ. The rearrangement joins TRBV4-2 to TRBJ2-7, with 12 bases fitting TRBD2. Sequencing was performed on PBMCs or T cells enriched from blood (not recorded which). The receptor was isolated from a woman between 25 and 40 years old who had recovered from COVID-19. The CDR3 spells CASSQELAGGGYEQYF. DNA for the CDR3: TGTGCCAGCAGCCAAGAACTAGCGGGAGGAGGCTACGAGCAGTACTTC.